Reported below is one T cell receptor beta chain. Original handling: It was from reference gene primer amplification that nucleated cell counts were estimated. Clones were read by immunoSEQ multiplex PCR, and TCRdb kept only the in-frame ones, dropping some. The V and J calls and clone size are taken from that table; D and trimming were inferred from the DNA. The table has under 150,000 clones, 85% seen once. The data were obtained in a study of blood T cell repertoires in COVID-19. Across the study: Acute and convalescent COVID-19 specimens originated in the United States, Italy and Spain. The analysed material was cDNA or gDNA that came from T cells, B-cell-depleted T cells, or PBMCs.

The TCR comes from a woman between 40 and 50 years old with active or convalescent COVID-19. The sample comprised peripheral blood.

CDR3 nucleotide sequence: TGTGCCAGCAGCCAAAGCCGGAGCCACAATGAGCAGTTCTTC. Amino acid sequence: CASSQSRSHNEQFF. This rearrangement joins TRBV3-1 (or the pseudogene TRBV3-2) to TRBJ2-1; D is unclear. Trimming took off 2 bases at V and 5 bases at J, with 10 bases between the two ends. CDR1 and CDR2 from the germline V gene are LGHDT and YNNKEL (reference sequence). The CDR3 sequence is 14 residues long.